The rows below give T cell receptor beta chains drawn from one sample of a study of T cell responses to AZD1222 COVID-19 vaccine. Clones were read by immunoSEQ multiplex PCR, and TCRdb kept only the in-frame ones, dropping some. The data contain approximately 110,000 clones, nearly 90% of them singletons. The material was peripheral blood, obtained 28 days after the second AZD1222 dose. These receptors were taken from an adult who received the AZD1222 COVID-19 vaccine. Both conserved end residues are part of each CDR3. The D gene is left open where the match is weak. A row's size may be missing; if present it is once, few, many or a size class.

>TRBD2|TRBV5-1|TRBJ2-7|.
CASSAGWTSDEQYF
TGCGCCAGCAGCGCGGGGTGGACTAGCGACGAGCAGTACTTC
>.|TRBV5-1|TRBJ1-1|.
CASSSLQGAEAFF
TGCGCCAGCAGCTCCCTACAGGGCGCTGAAGCTTTCTTT
>.|TRBV5-1|TRBJ1-1|.
CASSGGGLGLGTEAFF
TGCGCCAGCAGCGGCGGAGGTTTGGGGTTGGGGACTGAAGCTTTCTTT
>TRBD1|TRBV5-1|TRBJ2-7|few
CASSVGDRASYEQYF
TGCGCCAGCAGCGTTGGGGACAGGGCCTCCTACGAGCAGTACTTC
>.|TRBV7-9|TRBJ2-2|.
CASSSSSHTGELFF
TGTGCCAGCAGCTCCTCCTCGCATACCGGGGAGCTGTTTTTT
>TRBD1|TRBV10-3|TRBJ1-2|.
CAISETGVKYYGYTF
TGTGCCATCAGTGAAACAGGGGTAAAATACTATGGCTACACCTTC
>.|TRBV21-1|TRBJ2-7|.
CASSDISYEQYF
TGTGCCAGCAGCGACATCTCCTACGAGCAGTACTTC
>.|TRBV7-2|TRBJ1-6|.
CASSLYLEEPLHF
TGTGCCAGCAGCTTATACCTTGAGGAGCCCCTCCACTTT
>TRBD2|TRBV28|TRBJ2-7|.
CASSLSGLAGVRYEQYF
TGTGCCAGCAGTTTATCCGGACTAGCGGGAGTACGCTACGAGCAGTACTTC
>.|TRBV19|TRBJ1-1|.
CASSVPLEAFF
TGTGCCAGCAGTGTTCCCCTTGAAGCTTTCTTT
>.|TRBV5-6|TRBJ1-5|.
CASSFHRPNSNQPQHF
TGTGCCAGCAGCTTTCATAGACCGAATAGCAATCAGCCCCAGCATTTT
>TRBD1|TRBV7-9|TRBJ2-2|.
CASSLTSPGGMGELFF
TGTGCCAGCAGCTTAACTTCCCCAGGGGGTATGGGGGAGCTGTTTTTT
>.|TRBV6-2/TRBV6-3|TRBJ2-7|once
CASSNGALYEQYF
TGTGCCAGCAGCAACGGGGCCCTATACGAGCAGTACTTC
>.|TRBV5-1|TRBJ2-2|.
CASSLGERGRNTGELFF
TGCGCCAGCAGCTTGGGGGAACGAGGGAGGAACACCGGGGAGCTGTTTTTT
>.|TRBV4-2|TRBJ1-1|.
CASSQWGRGRMNTEAFF
TGTGCCAGCAGCCAATGGGGACGGGGCCGAATGAACACTGAAGCTTTCTTT
>TRBD1|TRBV6-2/TRBV6-3|TRBJ1-5|.
CASSYSVDRGMEPQHF
TGTGCCAGCAGTTACTCGGTGGACAGGGGTATGGAGCCCCAGCATTTT
>TRBD2|TRBV18|TRBJ2-3|.
CASSPGTSGIGTDTQYF
TGTGCCAGCTCACCTGGGACTAGCGGAATCGGTACAGATACGCAGTATTTT
>TRBD1|TRBV30|TRBJ1-5|.
CAWSGMTGVGNQPQHF
TGTGCCTGGAGTGGAATGACAGGGGTGGGTAATCAGCCCCAGCATTTT
>.|TRBV11-2|TRBJ1-1|.
CASSQGPNTEAFF
TGTGCCAGCAGCCAGGGCCCGAACACTGAAGCTTTCTTT
>.|TRBV30|TRBJ1-6|.
CAWSVGGSPLHF
TGTGCCTGGAGTGTTGGGGGCTCACCCCTCCACTTT
>.|TRBV29-1|TRBJ2-1|once
CSVGEGGYNEQFF
TGCAGCGTTGGTGAAGGGGGGTACAATGAGCAGTTCTTC
>.|TRBV18|TRBJ2-7|once
CASSPQNFPYEQYF
TGTGCCAGCTCACCCCAGAACTTTCCCTACGAGCAGTACTTC
>.|TRBV30|TRBJ1-2|.
CAWRGAAGYTF
TGTGCCTGGAGGGGGGCGGCTGGCTACACCTTC
>.|TRBV7-2|TRBJ2-7|.
CASSPDSQRNLDEQYF
TGTGCCAGCAGCCCGGATAGCCAGCGCAACTTAGACGAGCAGTACTTC
>.|TRBV4-3|TRBJ1-5|few
CASNLGSQPQHF
TGCGCCAGCAACCTCGGGAGCCAGCCCCAGCATTTT
>TRBD1|TRBV3-1/TRBV3-2|TRBJ1-5|.
CASSLRTGGNQPQHF
TGTGCCAGCAGCCTACGGACAGGGGGCAATCAGCCCCAGCATTTT
>TRBD2|TRBV9|TRBJ2-1|.
CASSVVGGSVYNEQFF
TGTGCCAGCAGCGTAGTGGGCGGGAGCGTCTACAATGAGCAGTTCTTC